The clone carrying this T cell receptor beta chain was seen a handful of times. Its antigen is still unknown. These data belong to a study of T cell repertoires in cytomegalovirus infection. Study-level information: Public TCR beta signature analysis indicated the presence of both CMV infection and matching HLA type. Study-wide results and limits: Frequencies of public TCR beta families were cumulated, and this identified carriers of CMV plus the relevant HLA. The response measured ex vivo was dominated by TCR beta clonotypes (HLA-C-restricted and CMV-specific).

TCRdb re-analysed the reads in MiXCR, keeping a single row per CDR3 protein. The table has 450,000 to 550,000 distinct CDR3 sequences, about 15% seen once. V was shortened by 5 bases and J by 2 bases, with 19 bases between the two germline ends. Germline V gene sequence: CDR1 MNHEY, CDR2 SVGAGI. CDR3 length equals 18 residues. The TCR was taken from a human donor in good health (CMV status not recorded). Some clones in this sample may be carry-over from other donors' samples. The chain employs TRBV6-5 and TRBJ2-6; D possibly corresponds to TRBD1 (6 bases). Sequencing was carried out using CD8+ T cells from PBMCs. The CDR3 reads CASSPRAGDPTGANVLTF. The CDR3 bases are TGTGCCAGCAGTCCCCGGGCAGGGGATCCTACTGGGGCCAACGTCCTGACTTTC.